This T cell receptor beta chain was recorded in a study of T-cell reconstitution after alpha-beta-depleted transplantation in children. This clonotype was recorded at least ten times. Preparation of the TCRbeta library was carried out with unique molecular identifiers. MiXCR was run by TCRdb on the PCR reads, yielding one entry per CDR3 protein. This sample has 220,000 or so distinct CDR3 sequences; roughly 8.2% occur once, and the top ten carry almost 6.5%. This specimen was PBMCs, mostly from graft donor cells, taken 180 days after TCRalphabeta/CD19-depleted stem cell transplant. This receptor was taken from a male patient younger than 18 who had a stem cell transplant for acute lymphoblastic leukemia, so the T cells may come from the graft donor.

The CDR3 bases are TGCGCCAGCAGCCTAACCGGGGCCCGACTCAATGAGCAGTTCTTC. It translates to CASSLTGARLNEQFF. The chain employs TRBV5-1 and TRBJ2-1, with D perhaps matching TRBD1 or TRBD2 (5 bases each). The CDR3 runs 15 residues. The V and J ends lost 4 bases and 6 bases respectively, with 17 bases between them. The germline CDR1 and CDR2 sequences are SGHRS and YFSETQ.